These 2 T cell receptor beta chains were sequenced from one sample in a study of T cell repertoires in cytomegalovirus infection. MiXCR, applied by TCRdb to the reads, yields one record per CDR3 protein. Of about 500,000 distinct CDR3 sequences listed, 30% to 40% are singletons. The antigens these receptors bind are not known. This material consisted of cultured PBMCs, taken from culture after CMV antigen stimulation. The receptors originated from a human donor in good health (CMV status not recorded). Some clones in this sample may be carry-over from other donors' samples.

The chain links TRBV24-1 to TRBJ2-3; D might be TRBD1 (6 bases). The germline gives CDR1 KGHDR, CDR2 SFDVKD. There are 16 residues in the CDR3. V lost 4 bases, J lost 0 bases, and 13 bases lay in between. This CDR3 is CATSDTGHPSTDTQYF. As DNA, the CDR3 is TGTGCCACCAGTGACACGGGACATCCTAGCACAGATACGCAGTATTTT.

The CDR3 spells CASSYSLRQQPQHF. The CDR3, as DNA: TGTGCCAGCAGTTACTCACTCCGTCAACAGCCCCAGCATTTT. The gene calls are TRBV6-2 or TRBV6-3 and TRBJ1-5; D gene uncertain. Trimming took off 0 bases at V and 7 bases at J, with 10 bases between the two ends. The CDR3 has 14 amino acids. CDR1 and CDR2 from the germline V gene are MNHEY and SVGEGT.